This T cell receptor beta chain appears in the sequencing data of a study of T cell repertoires in cytomegalovirus infection (dated by TCRdb to the late 2010s). For the wider study: Because public TCR beta signatures pointed to carriage of CMV infection together with the matching HLA type, the HLA type of each donor mattered for the analysis.

From the cysteine up to the phenylalanine, the CDR3 has a length of 17 residues. This entry keeps only the CDR3 DNA: 51 bases, framed from base 1. The germline V gene specifies SGHTA as CDR1 and FQGNSA as CDR2. After removal of 4 bases from V and 1 base from J, the junction retains 10 bases not matched to a gene. Notes on this clonotype: Its target antigen remains unknown. It may be a read error: a sequence one base away is much more abundant.

Broad study findings and their caveats: The ex vivo response was dominated by HLA-C-restricted CMV-specific TCR beta clonotypes, which also provided the single most frequent clonotype in two of eight donors. In both this cohort and an independent cohort of more than 350 donors, the cumulative frequency of public TCR beta family members distinguished carriers of CMV infection plus the relevant HLA type.

Instrument used: Illumina HiSeq 1500. TCRdb cleaned the public reads at Q25 with fastp, built clones with MiXCR and kept in-frame beta chains. Under each unique CDR3 protein, matching rows form one entry showing the most common genes and DNA. For this sample there are approximately 97,000 distinct CDR3 sequences; 16% appear just once. The ten largest clones add up to 8% of the sample. The V and J segments used are TRBV7-2 and TRBJ1-1; 9 of the junction bases match TRBD1. Sequencing input: PBMCs. This TCR derives from a human donor in good health (CMV status not recorded). Some clones in this sample may be carry-over from other donors' samples. CDR3 sequence: CASSYWSGQGANTEAFF. The DNA sequence is given as TGTGCCAGCAGCTATTGGTCGGGACAGGGCGCGAACACTGAAGCTTTCTTT.